The next 16 T cell receptor beta chains were all read from a single sample in a study of regulatory T cells in long-lasting Graves disease. Construction of TCR beta libraries relied on iRepertoire HTBI primers and on Arm-PCR targeting CDR3 regions. MiXCR, applied by TCRdb to the multiplex PCR reads, yields one record per CDR3 protein. The table lists roughly 420,000 distinct CDR3 sequences, roughly 15% of them singletons. Time point defined: newly diagnosed GD, antithyroid drugs for less than 3 months. Scientists built the TCR library using RNA that was extracted from PBMCs. The same data also went into a second study, on T cells in Graves' hyperthyroidism and ophthalmopathy.

Material: peripheral blood mononuclear cells (PBMCs), obtained at new diagnosis, from a patient treated with antithyroid drugs. The receptors stem from a woman between 45 and 65 years old with Graves disease.

This clonotype occurred many times. The rearrangement joins TRBV28 to TRBJ2-1; 8 bases agree with TRBD1. V trimming: 6 bases; J trimming: 6 bases; junction bases outside the gene matches: 10. Germline CDR1 and CDR2: MDHEN and SYDVKM. The CDR3 sequence is 15 residues long. CDR3 DNA: TGTGCCAGCAGCCCCGGGACAGGAGACTTCAATGAGCAGTTCTTC. Protein sequence: CASSPGTGDFNEQFF.

The sample holds a few counts of this clonotype. The J gene is TRBJ1-2, the V gene TRBV2; D is unresolved. CDR3 length: 13 residues. V lost 3 bases to trimming and J lost 5 bases, with 10 bases between them. Per the germline V gene, CDR1 is SNHLY and CDR2 is FYNNEI. The DNA of the CDR3 is TGTGCCAGCAGTGACCCCTTAGGGTATGGCTACACCTTC. Translation: CASSDPLGYGYTF.

The sample holds a few counts of this clonotype. The chain employs TRBV3-1 and TRBJ2-7; D may correspond to TRBD1 or TRBD2 (5 bases each). Deletions cut 4 bases from V and 3 bases from J, with 16 bases between. Germline CDR1 reads LGHDT; CDR2 reads YNNKEL (reference sequence). The CDR3 consists of 15 residues. The CDR3 reads CASSPGTSRVYEQYF. The DNA of the CDR3 is TGTGCCAGCAGCCCAGGGACCTCAAGGGTCTACGAGCAGTACTTC.

A few counts support this clonotype. This chain uses TRBV7-9 with TRBJ2-2; 10 bases match TRBD2. V shed 8 bases, J shed 5 bases, and the junction held 5 bases outside the gene matches. The length of the CDR3 is 14 residues. Germline V gene data show CDR1 as SEHNR and CDR2 as FQNEAQ (reference sequence). The CDR3 sequence: CASGASGRTGELFF. The DNA of the CDR3 is TGTGCCAGCGGTGCTAGCGGGAGAACCGGGGAGCTGTTTTTT.

This clonotype was recorded many times. The gene calls are TRBV2 and TRBJ1-5; D gene unclear. This CDR3 region has 16 residues. The ends were cut back, 3 bases at V and 0 bases at J, with 12 bases in the middle. Germline CDR1 reads SNHLY; CDR2 reads FYNNEI. The CDR3 nucleotides are TGTGCCAGCAGTGACCTGCAGACCTATAGCAATCAGCCCCAGCATTTT. It codes for CASSDLQTYSNQPQHF.

This sequence joins TRBV2 and TRBJ2-4; tentatively, D is TRBD2 (7 bases). There are 14 residues in the CDR3. The germline V gene has CDR1 SNHLY and CDR2 FYNNEI. Trimming shortened V by 6 bases and J by 8 bases, and 17 bases separated the two germline ends. CDR3: CASSTLRGGDIQYF. Here the CDR3 DNA reads TGTGCCAGCAGCACTTTGAGGGGGGGGGACATTCAGTACTTC.

This clonotype showed up many times. The J gene is TRBJ2-7, the V gene TRBV28; 9 bases agree with TRBD1. Looked up from germline, CDR1 is MDHEN and CDR2 is SYDVKM. Germline trimming cut 2 bases from V and 6 bases from J; bases unmatched to any gene: 2. This CDR3 comprises 13 residues. The CDR3 spells CASSLGTGFEQYF. The CDR3 nucleotides are TGTGCCAGCAGTTTAGGGACAGGGTTCGAGCAGTACTTC.

To note about this clonotype: Since a much larger clone is just one base distant, this may be a read error. The conserved closing phenylalanine or tryptophan is absent in this CDR3, likely reflecting a read error. This chain joins TRBV5-1 and TRBJ1-3, with TRBD1 matching 7 bases. V dropped 6 bases and J dropped 3; count of bases not matched to a gene: 6. The CDR3 length is 14 residues. Germline-derived CDR1 and CDR2 are SGHRS and YFSETQ. The CDR3 loop reads CASKLTGLGNTIYC. In DNA, the CDR3 is TGCGCCAGCAAGTTGACAGGGCTTGGAAACACCATATATTGT.

In its sample, this clonotype was seen many times. This chain uses TRBV6-1 with TRBJ2-5; D unclear. This CDR3 comprises 14 residues. Trimming pared 5 bases from V and 5 bases from J, leaving 15 bases between. Germline assignment: CDR1 MNHNS and CDR2 SASEGT. CDR3 in DNA: TGTGCCAGCAGTCCGTCAAGTGTACCGGAGACCCAGTACTTC. Protein: CASSPSSVPETQYF.

This clonotype was seen at least ten times. This chain connects TRBV6-1 to TRBJ2-1, with TRBD2 identical over 9 bases. Germline V gives CDR1 MNHNS, CDR2 SASEGT. V gave up 5 bases and J gave up 9 bases; unmatched junction bases: 8. This CDR3 spans 14 amino acids. Here the CDR3 reads CASSKGLAGREQFF. As DNA, the CDR3 is TGTGCCAGCAGTAAGGGACTAGCTGGACGTGAGCAGTTCTTC.

This clonotype appeared many times. The chain has TRBV28 and TRBJ2-7; D uncertain. Germline lookup yields CDR1 MDHEN and CDR2 SYDVKM. This CDR3 has 15 amino acids. The V end was cut by 5 bases, the J end by 2 bases, with 16 bases between. The CDR3 sequence is CASSGVGSNTYEQYF. CDR3 bases: TGTGCCAGCAGTGGAGTGGGCAGTAATACCTACGAGCAGTACTTC.

The sample holds many counts of this clonotype. The chain carries TRBV28 and TRBJ2-2, with TRBD2 matching over 10 bases. V was pared by 10 bases and J by 6 bases, with 11 bases of the junction left unmatched. There are 15 residues in the CDR3. Germline values: CDR1 MDHEN, CDR2 SYDVKM. The CDR3 nucleotides read TGTGCCACCGGGGGGCTAGCGGGAGTAGCCGGGGAGCTGTTTTTT. As protein: CATGGLAGVAGELFF.

This clonotype was observed many times. The chain is built from TRBV28 and TRBJ1-2, with 8 bases fitting TRBD1. The CDR3 is 13 residues long. Looked up from germline, CDR1 is MDHEN and CDR2 is SYDVKM. V lost 7 bases, J lost 6 bases, and 7 bases stayed unmatched. CDR3 amino acids: CASIFQGADGYTF. The CDR3 coding sequence is TGTGCCAGCATCTTTCAGGGGGCGGATGGCTACACCTTC.

V and J are TRBV6-1 and TRBJ2-7; D tentatively reads TRBD1 or TRBD2 (5 bases each). Trimming removed 5 bases at V and 0 bases at J, with 17 bases between. The CDR3 runs to 16 residues. Looked up from germline, CDR1 is MNHNS and CDR2 is SASEGT. CDR3 nucleotides: TGTGCCAGCAGTCCCCTCTCGTGGGGGAGCTCCTACGAGCAGTACTTC. Its protein product is CASSPLSWGSSYEQYF.

This clonotype has at least ten counts. V gene TRBV28 combines with J gene TRBJ2-1, with 13 positions matching TRBD2. V was clipped by 2 bases and J by 8 bases; unmatched bases: 6. Looked up from germline, CDR1 is MDHEN and CDR2 is SYDVKM. CDR3 length: 16 amino acids. CDR3: CASSLIGTSGNYEQFF. DNA for the CDR3: TGTGCCAGCAGTTTAATTGGGACTAGCGGGAATTATGAGCAGTTCTTC.

This clonotype was picked up a small number of times. For the CDR3, the DNA is TGTGCCACCAGTGGCTCCGGCAGCTCCTACAATGAGCAGTTCTTC. Its protein is CATSGSGSSYNEQFF. The chain is built from TRBV24-1 and TRBJ2-1; the D is unclear. V gave up 5 bases and J gave up 0 bases, with 10 bases separating them. From germline, CDR1 is KGHDR and CDR2 SFDVKD. The CDR3 spans 15 residues.